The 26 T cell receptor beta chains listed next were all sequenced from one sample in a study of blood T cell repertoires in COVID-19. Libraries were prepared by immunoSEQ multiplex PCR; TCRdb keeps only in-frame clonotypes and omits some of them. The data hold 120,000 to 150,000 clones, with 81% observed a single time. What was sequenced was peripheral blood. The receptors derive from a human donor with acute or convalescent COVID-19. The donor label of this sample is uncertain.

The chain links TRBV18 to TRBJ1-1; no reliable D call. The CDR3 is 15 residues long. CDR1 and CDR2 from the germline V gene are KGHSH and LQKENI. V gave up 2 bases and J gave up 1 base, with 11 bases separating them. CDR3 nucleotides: TGTGCCAGCTCACCAAACGCCGGGGAGAACACTGAAGCTTTCTTT. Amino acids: CASSPNAGENTEAFF.

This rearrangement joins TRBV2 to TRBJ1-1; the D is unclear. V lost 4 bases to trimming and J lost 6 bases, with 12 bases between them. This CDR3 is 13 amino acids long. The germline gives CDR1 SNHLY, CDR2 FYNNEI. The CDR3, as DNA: TGTGCCAGCAGTGCTCTATCTCTCTCTGAAGCTTTCTTT. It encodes CASSALSLSEAFF.

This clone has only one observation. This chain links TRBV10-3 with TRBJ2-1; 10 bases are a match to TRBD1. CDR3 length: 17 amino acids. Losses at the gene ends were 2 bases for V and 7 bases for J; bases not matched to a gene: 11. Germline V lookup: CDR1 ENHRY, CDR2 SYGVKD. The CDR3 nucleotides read TGTGCCATCAGTGAGCAGGTTCTGGACAGGGGGAAGAATGAGCAGTTCTTC. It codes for CAISEQVLDRGKNEQFF.

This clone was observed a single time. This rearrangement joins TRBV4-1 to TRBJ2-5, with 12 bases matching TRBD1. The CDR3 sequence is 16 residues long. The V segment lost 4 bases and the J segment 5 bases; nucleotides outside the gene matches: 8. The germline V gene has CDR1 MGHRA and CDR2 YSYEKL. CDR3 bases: TGCGCCAGCAGCCCTACCGGGACAGGGGGCGGGGAGACCCAGTACTTC. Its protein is CASSPTGTGGGETQYF.

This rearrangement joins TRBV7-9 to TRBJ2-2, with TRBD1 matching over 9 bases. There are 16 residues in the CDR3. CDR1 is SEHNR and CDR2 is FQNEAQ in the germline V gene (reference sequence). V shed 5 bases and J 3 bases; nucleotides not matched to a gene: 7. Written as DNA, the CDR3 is TGTGCCAGCAGCATTCCGGGACAGGGATACACCGGGGAGCTGTTTTTT. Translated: CASSIPGQGYTGELFF.

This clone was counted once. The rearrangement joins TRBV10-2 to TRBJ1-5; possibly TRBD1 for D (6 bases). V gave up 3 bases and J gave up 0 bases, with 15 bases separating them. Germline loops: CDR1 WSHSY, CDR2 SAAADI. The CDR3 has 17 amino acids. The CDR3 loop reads CASSDLYIQGSNQPQHF. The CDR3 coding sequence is TGCGCCAGCAGTGACCTATACATACAGGGTAGCAATCAGCCCCAGCATTTT.

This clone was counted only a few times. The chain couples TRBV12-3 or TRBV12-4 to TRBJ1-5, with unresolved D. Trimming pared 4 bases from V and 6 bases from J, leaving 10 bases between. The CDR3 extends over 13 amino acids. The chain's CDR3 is CASSSNHGQPQHF. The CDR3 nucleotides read TGTGCCAGCAGTTCCAACCACGGTCAGCCCCAGCATTTT.

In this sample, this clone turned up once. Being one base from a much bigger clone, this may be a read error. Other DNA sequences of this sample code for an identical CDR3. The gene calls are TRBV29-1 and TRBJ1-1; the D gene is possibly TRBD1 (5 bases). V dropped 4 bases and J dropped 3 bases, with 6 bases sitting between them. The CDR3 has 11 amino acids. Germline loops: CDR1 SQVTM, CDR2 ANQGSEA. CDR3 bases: TGCAGCGTTGGGGGGGACACTGAAGCTTTCTTT. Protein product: CSVGGDTEAFF.

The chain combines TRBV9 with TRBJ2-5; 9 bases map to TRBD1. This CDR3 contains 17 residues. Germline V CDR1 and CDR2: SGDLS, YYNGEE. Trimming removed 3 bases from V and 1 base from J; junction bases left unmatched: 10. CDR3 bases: TGTGCCAGCAGCGACGGGACAGGGAGGGGTTCCCAAGAGACCCAGTACTTC. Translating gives CASSDGTGRGSQETQYF.

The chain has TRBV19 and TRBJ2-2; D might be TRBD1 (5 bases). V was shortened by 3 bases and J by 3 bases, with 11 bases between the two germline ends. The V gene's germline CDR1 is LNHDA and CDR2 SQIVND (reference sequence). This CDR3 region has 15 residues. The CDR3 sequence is CASSMARVDTGELFF. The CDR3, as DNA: TGTGCCAGTAGTATGGCCAGGGTGGACACCGGGGAGCTGTTTTTT.

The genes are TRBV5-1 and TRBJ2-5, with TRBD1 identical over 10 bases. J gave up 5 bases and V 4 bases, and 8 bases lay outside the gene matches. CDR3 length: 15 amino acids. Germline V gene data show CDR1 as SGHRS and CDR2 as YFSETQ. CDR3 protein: CASSAGTGVRETQYF. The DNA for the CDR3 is TGCGCCAGCAGCGCCGGGACAGGGGTGCGGGAGACCCAGTACTTC.

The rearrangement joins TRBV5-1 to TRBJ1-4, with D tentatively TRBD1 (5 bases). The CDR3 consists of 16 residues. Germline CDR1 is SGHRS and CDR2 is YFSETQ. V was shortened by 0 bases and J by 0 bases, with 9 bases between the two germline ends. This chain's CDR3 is CASSLGARATNEKLFF. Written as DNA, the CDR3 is TGCGCCAGCAGCTTGGGGGCCAGGGCAACTAATGAAAAACTGTTTTTT.

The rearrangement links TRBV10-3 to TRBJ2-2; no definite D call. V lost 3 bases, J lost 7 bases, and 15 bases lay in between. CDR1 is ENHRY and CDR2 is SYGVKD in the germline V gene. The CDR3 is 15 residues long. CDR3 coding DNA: TGTGCCATCAGTGAAAACCCAACGTCGGGCGGGGAGCTGTTTTTT. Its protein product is CAISENPTSGGELFF.

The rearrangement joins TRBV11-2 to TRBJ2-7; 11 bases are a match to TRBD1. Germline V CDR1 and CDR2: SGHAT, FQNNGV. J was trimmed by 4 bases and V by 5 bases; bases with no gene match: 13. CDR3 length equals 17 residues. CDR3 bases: TGTGCCAGCAGCCTAGGGAGGACAGGGGGCCGCAGGTACGAGCAGTACTTC. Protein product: CASSLGRTGGRRYEQYF.

DNA for the CDR3: TGTGCCAGCAGCTTAGCCGGGGCGCGGGGGGCCACAGATACGCAGTATTTT. This translates into CASSLAGARGATDTQYF. The rearrangement links TRBV7-8 to TRBJ2-3; 8 bases are a match to TRBD2. V was clipped by 0 bases and J by 2 bases; unmatched bases: 7. This CDR3 spans 17 amino acids. Looked up from germline, CDR1 is SGHVS and CDR2 is FQNEAQ.

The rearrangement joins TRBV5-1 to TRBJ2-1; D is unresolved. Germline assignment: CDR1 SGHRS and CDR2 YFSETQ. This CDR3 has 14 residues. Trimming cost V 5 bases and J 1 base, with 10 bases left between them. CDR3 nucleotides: TGCGCCAGCAGGGTCAGGAATTCCTACAATGAGCAGTTCTTC. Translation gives CASRVRNSYNEQFF.

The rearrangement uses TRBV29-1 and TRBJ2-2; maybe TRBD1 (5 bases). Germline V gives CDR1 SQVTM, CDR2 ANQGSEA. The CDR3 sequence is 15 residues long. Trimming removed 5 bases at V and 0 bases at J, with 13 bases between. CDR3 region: CSVLAGSSNTGELFF. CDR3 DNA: TGCAGCGTTCTTGCAGGGTCGTCGAACACCGGGGAGCTGTTTTTT.

The CDR3 sequence is CASSWGTSEQQYF. In DNA, the CDR3 is TGTGCCAGCAGCTGGGGGACTAGCGAACAGCAGTACTTC. The V gene is TRBV5-4, the J gene TRBJ2-7; TRBD2 agrees at 10 bases. J was trimmed by 8 bases and V by 3 bases; bases with no gene match: 5. The CDR3 sequence is 13 residues long. Germline loops: CDR1 SGHNT, CDR2 YYREEE (reference sequence).

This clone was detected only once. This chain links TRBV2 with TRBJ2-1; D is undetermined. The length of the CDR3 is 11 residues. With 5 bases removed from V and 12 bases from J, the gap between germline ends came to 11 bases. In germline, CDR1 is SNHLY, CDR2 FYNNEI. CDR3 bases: TGTGCCAGCAGTCAAACCAGTGGGCAGTTCTTC. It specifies CASSQTSGQFF.

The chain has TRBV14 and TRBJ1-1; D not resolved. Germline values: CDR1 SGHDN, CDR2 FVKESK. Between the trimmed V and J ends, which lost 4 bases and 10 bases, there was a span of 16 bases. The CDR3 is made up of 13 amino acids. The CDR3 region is CASSPLGREGAFF. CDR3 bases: TGTGCCAGCAGCCCCTTGGGGAGGGAGGGAGCTTTCTTT.

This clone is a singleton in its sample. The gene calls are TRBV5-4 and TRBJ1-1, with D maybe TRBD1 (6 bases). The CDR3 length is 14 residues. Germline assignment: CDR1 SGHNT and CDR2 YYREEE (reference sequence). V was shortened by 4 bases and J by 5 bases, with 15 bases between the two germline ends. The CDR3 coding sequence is TGTGCCAGCAGCCAACGGGAGGGGGGGACTGAAGCTTTCTTT. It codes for CASSQREGGTEAFF.

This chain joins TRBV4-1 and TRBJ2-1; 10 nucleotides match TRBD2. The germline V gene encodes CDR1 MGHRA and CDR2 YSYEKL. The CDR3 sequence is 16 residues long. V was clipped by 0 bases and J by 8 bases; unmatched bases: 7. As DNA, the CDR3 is TGCGCCAGCAGCCAAGATCGGCTAGCGGGGGTGGATGAGCAGTTCTTC. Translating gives CASSQDRLAGVDEQFF.

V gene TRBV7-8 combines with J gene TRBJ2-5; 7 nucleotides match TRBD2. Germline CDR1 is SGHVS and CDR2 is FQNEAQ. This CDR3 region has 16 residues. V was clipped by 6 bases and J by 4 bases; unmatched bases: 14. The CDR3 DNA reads TGTGCCAGCAGACTCGACGTCGGGGGGTCGGGAGAGACCCAGTACTTC. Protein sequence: CASRLDVGGSGETQYF.

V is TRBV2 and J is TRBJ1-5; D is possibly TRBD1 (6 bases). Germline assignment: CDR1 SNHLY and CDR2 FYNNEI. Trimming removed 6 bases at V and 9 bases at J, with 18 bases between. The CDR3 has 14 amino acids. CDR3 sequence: CASSFGQFEGPQHF. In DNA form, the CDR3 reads TGTGCCAGCAGCTTTGGACAGTTTGAGGGGCCCCAGCATTTT. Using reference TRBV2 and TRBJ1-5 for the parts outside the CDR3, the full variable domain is EPEVTQTPSHQVTQMGQEVILRCVPISNHLYFYWYRQILGQKVEFLVSFYNNEISEKSEIFDDQFSVERPDGSNFTLKIRSTKLEDSAMYFCASSFGQFEGPQHFGDGTRLSIL.

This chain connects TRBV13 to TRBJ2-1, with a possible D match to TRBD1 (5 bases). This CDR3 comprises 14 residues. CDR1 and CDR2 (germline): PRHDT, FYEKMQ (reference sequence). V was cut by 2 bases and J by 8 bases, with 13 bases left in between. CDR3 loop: CASSLTGGLHEQFF. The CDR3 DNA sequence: TGTGCCAGCAGCTTAACAGGTGGTCTCCATGAGCAGTTCTTC.

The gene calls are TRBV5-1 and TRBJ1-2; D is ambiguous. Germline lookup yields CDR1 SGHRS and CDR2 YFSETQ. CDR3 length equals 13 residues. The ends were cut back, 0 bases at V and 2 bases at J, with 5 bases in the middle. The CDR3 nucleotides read TGCGCCAGCAGCTTGGTACGGAACTATGGCTACACCTTC. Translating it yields CASSLVRNYGYTF.